The 15 T cell receptor beta chains given below trace back to one sample, sequenced in a study of control samples from healthy donors and cancer patients. This table comes from immunoSEQ multiplex PCR, and its TCRdb copy is limited to in-frame clones, with some not included. The table shows roughly 52,000 clones, with around 95% occurring only once. The specimen sequenced was blood. The origin of the receptors is a woman between 25 and 40 years old in good health.

This clone is a singleton in its sample. This chain connects TRBV6-1 to TRBJ1-5; D is ambiguous. The germline V gene encodes CDR1 MNHNS and CDR2 SASEGT. V lost 3 bases to trimming and J lost 3 bases, with 9 bases between them. This CDR3 comprises 14 residues. The CDR3 region is CASSDSGFNQPQHF. The CDR3 region has the DNA TGTGCCAGCAGTGATTCGGGTTTCAATCAGCCCCAGCATTTT.

V is TRBV19 and J is TRBJ2-2; 8 nucleotides line up with TRBD1. CDR1 is LNHDA and CDR2 is SQIVND in the germline V gene (reference sequence). The CDR3 spans 17 residues. The V and J ends lost 4 bases and 5 bases, in that order; junction bases with no gene match: 12. In nucleotides, the CDR3 is TGTGCCAGTAGTACCCGTCCGACAGGGGCCTATACCGGGGAGCTGTTTTTT. Its protein product is CASSTRPTGAYTGELFF.

The gene calls are TRBV28 and TRBJ2-1; TRBD2 agrees at 12 bases. Germline V lookup: CDR1 MDHEN, CDR2 SYDVKM. Trimming removed 4 bases from V and 5 bases from J; junction bases left unmatched: 12. The CDR3 totals 18 residues. CDR3: CASSSLTLTSGSNNEQFF. In DNA, the CDR3 is TGTGCCAGCAGTTCCCTCACCTTGACTAGCGGGAGCAACAATGAGCAGTTCTTC.

This chain uses TRBV4-1 with TRBJ2-1, with D hard to call. V dropped 0 bases and J dropped 9 bases, with 6 bases sitting between them. CDR3 length equals 12 residues. Germline V gives CDR1 MGHRA, CDR2 YSYEKL. The chain's CDR3 is CASSQETGEQFF. The DNA of the CDR3 is TGCGCCAGCAGCCAAGAAACGGGTGAGCAGTTCTTC.

The chain recombines TRBV6-6 with TRBJ2-7; maybe TRBD2 (5 bases). Between the trimmed V and J ends, which lost 5 bases and 3 bases, there was a span of 14 bases. Germline V gene lookup returns CDR1 MNHNY and CDR2 SVGAGI (reference sequence). This CDR3 spans 14 amino acids. CDR3 DNA sequence: TGTGCCAGCAGTCACCGGGAAGAACTCTACGAGCAGTACTTC. This sequence encodes CASSHREELYEQYF.

The rearrangement links TRBV4-1 to TRBJ2-2; no definite D call. This CDR3 has 18 residues. Germline V gene data show CDR1 as MGHRA and CDR2 as YSYEKL. Deletions cut 1 base from V and 0 bases from J, with 15 bases between. The CDR3: CASSQVERTEPNTGELFF. DNA for the CDR3: TGCGCCAGCAGCCAAGTGGAGCGTACGGAACCGAACACCGGGGAGCTGTTTTTT.

V is TRBV5-6 and J is TRBJ1-1, with D perhaps matching TRBD1 (5 bases). This CDR3 spans 14 amino acids. Germline lookup yields CDR1 SGHDT and CDR2 YYEEEE. V dropped 2 bases and J dropped 0 bases, with 8 bases sitting between them. The CDR3 loop reads CASSFYRMNTEAFF. The CDR3 nucleotides are TGTGCCAGCAGCTTTTACAGGATGAACACTGAAGCTTTCTTT.

The J gene is TRBJ2-1, the V gene TRBV5-1; TRBD2 matches 8 bases. The length of the CDR3 is 13 residues. The ends lost 2 bases at V and 10 bases at J; junction bases unmatched: 5. The germline gives CDR1 SGHRS, CDR2 YFSETQ. Here the CDR3 reads CASSFGGEREQFF. The DNA of the CDR3 is TGCGCCAGCAGCTTCGGGGGGGAGCGGGAGCAGTTCTTC.

The chain recombines TRBV14 with TRBJ2-1, with D perhaps TRBD1 or TRBD2 (5 bases each). Germline CDR1 SGHDN, CDR2 FVKESK. Trimming shortened V by 4 bases and J by 8 bases, and 15 bases separated the two germline ends. There are 14 residues in the CDR3. As DNA, the CDR3 is TGTGCCAGCAGCCCACGGGGCGGGTTCGATGAGCAGTTCTTC. Its translation: CASSPRGGFDEQFF.

The chain joins TRBV30 to TRBJ2-3; 8 nucleotides line up with TRBD2. Germline V CDR1 and CDR2: GTSNPN, SVGIG (reference sequence). Trimming took 8 bases from V and 7 from J; bases not matched to a gene: 14. The CDR3 spans 14 residues. CDR3 sequence: CAVGTGRGAHTQYF. CDR3 bases: TGTGCCGTGGGGACCGGGAGGGGGGCCCATACGCAGTATTTT.

The chain uses TRBV11-2 and TRBJ2-7, with D tentatively TRBD1 (6 bases). The germline CDR1 and CDR2 sequences are SGHAT and FQNNGV. The V end lost 1 base, the J end lost 8 bases, and 21 bases lay between the germline ends. The CDR3 has 16 residues. The CDR3 is CASSLVGTGLLSQQYF. The CDR3, as DNA: TGTGCCAGCAGCTTAGTAGGCACAGGGCTCCTGAGCCAGCAGTACTTC.

This clone was seen just once. V usage is TRBV11-1 and J usage is TRBJ2-7; weak D call: TRBD1 (6 bases). The V gene's germline CDR1 is SGHAT and CDR2 FQDESV (reference sequence). The CDR3 sequence is 13 residues long. Deletions cut 5 bases from V and 2 bases from J, with 10 bases between. The CDR3 bases are TGTGCCAGCAGCGTAACAGGGACCTACGAGCAGTACTTC. Protein: CASSVTGTYEQYF.

J is TRBJ2-7 and V is TRBV18; TRBD1 agrees at 8 bases. The CDR3 is 15 residues long. CDR1 and CDR2 (germline): KGHSH, LQKENI. V lost 3 bases to trimming and J lost 3 bases; unmatched junction nucleotides: 7. This chain's CDR3 is CASSPGQGQIYEQYF. DNA for the CDR3: TGTGCCAGCTCACCCGGACAGGGACAAATCTACGAGCAGTACTTC.

This sequence joins TRBV9 and TRBJ2-1; 9 bases map to TRBD2. From germline, CDR1 is SGDLS and CDR2 YYNGEE. The CDR3 extends over 14 amino acids. Trimming took 7 bases from V and 8 from J; bases not matched to a gene: 10. The CDR3 is CASAPSGGNDEQFF. The CDR3 DNA follows: TGTGCCAGCGCCCCGAGCGGGGGGAACGATGAGCAGTTCTTC.

The chain couples TRBV28 to TRBJ1-2; 7 bases are a match to TRBD1. The CDR3 is made up of 16 amino acids. The J segment lost 0 bases and the V segment lost 8 bases, leaving 12 bases of the junction unmatched. Germline V CDR1 and CDR2: MDHEN, SYDVKM. CDR3 residues: CASHYQGGVPNYGYTF. In DNA, the CDR3 is TGTGCCAGCCACTACCAGGGGGGGGTGCCTAACTATGGCTACACCTTC.